This T cell receptor (beta chain) appears in the sequencing data of a study of blood T cell repertoires in COVID-19 (TCRdb year 2020). For the study in its entirety: Samples covering the acute and convalescent phases of COVID-19 were provided by collaborators in the United States, Italy and Spain. Samples were obtained from the ongoing ImmuneRACE study (first 160 participants) and from over a thousand subjects provided by 6 global collaborators. The repertoires were released in a freely available public database meant as a resource for research on the immune response to SARS-CoV-2. Deeply sampled blood TCRbeta repertoires from subjects exposed to, actively infected with, or recovered from COVID-19 were included in the dataset. Where HLA class I and class II types were available, the types were taken from metadata supplied by the sample provider, not from assay-based typing. The sample metadata nearly always contained a de-identified subject ID, COVID-19 status, age in years and sex. The prospective study material was composed of cDNA or gDNA derived from T cells, B-cell-depleted T cells, or PBMCs.

What the authors observed across the whole study: Clinical and demographic metadata were provided uncurated, with the amount varying by source and participant.

Trimming at the junction amounts to 6 bases on V and 6 bases on J, and the germline ends lie 12 bases apart. Taken from the germline V gene, the CDR1 and CDR2 loops are SGHRS and YFSETQ. Including the terminal cysteine and phenylalanine, the CDR3 comprises 12 residues. Only the CDR3 region is kept as DNA, spanning 36 bases read in frame from base 1. As to this clone: Its antigen is unknown. Base qualities were left out, and no much larger clone turns up one base away.

Participants in the prospective study were aged 18 to 89 years, lived in under 30 United States geographic areas, and enrolled through a virtual design. In the prospective study, participants were assigned to cohorts based on the clinical history participants reported in a screening survey and a study questionnaire. For ImmuneRACE Cohort 3, a participant was defined as recovered based on two consecutive negative NP/OP PCR tests, clearance by a healthcare professional, or resolution of symptoms. In the prospective study, mobile phlebotomists collected whole blood, serum and a nasopharyngeal or oropharyngeal swab from each participant. Over a 2-month period, participants in the prospective study had the option of providing additional blood draws and questionnaires. Blood samples from the prospective study were shipped frozen or at room temperature prior to DNA extraction. The immunoSEQ Assay, a bias-controlled multiplex PCR, was used to amplify TCRbeta CDR3 regions from genomic DNA. As for the authors' bioinformatics: The number of nucleated cells in each sample was estimated from the amplification of reference gene primers within the assay. To quantify the absolute abundance of each unique TCRbeta CDR3 rearrangement, sequence reads were collapsed and filtered. For each sample, productive Simpson clonality was calculated by taking the square root of Simpson's diversity index across productive rearrangements. TCRdb took this table from immuneACCESS and kept in-frame rearrangements with V and J called. Such tables lack part of the clones; where checked against another copy, unresolved V genes explain under half of the gap, and the rest is unexplained. Clone size and V and J calls were adopted from that table, with D and trimming inferred from the DNA. Present in this sample are 260,000 or so clones, less than 85% of which were seen just once. 2% to 3% of the sample lies in the top ten.

The origin of this receptor is a woman between 45 and 65 years old who had recovered from COVID-19. Input material: PBMCs or T cells enriched from blood (not recorded which). Recombination connected TRBV5-1 to TRBJ1-2; a tentative D call is TRBD1 (5 bases match). The DNA sequence is as follows: TGCGCCAGCACCACCGACAGAGATGGCTACACCTTC. The translation is CASTTDRDGYTF. This CDR3, with the reference TRBV5-1 and TRBJ1-2 proteins standing in past its ends, gives the full variable domain KAGVTQTPRYLIKTRGQQVTLSCSPISGHRSVSWYQQTPGQGLQFLFEYFSETQRNKGNFPGRFSGRQFSNSRSEMNVSTLELGDSALYLCASTTDRDGYTFGSGTRLTVV.